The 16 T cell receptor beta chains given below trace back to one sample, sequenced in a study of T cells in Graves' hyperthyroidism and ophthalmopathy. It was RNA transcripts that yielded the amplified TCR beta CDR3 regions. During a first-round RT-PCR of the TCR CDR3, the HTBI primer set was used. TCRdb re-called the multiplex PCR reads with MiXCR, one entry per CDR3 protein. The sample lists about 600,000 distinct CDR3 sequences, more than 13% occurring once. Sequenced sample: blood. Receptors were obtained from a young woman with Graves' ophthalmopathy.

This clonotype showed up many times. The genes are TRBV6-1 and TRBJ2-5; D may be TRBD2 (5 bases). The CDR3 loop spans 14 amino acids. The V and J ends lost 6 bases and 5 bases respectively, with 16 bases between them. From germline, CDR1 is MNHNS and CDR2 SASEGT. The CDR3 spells CASSERRMRETQYF. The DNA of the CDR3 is TGTGCCAGCAGCGAAAGGAGGATGAGGGAGACCCAGTACTTC.

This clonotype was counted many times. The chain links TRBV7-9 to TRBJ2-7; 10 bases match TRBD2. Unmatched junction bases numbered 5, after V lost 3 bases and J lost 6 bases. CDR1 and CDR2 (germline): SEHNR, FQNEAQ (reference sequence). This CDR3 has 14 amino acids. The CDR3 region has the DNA TGTGCCAGCAGCTTTCTAGCGGGAGCTAGCGAGCAGTACTTC. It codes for CASSFLAGASEQYF.

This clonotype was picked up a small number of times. The DNA of the CDR3 is TGTGCCTGGAGTTTTATGGGACAGGGCCGTGAAAAACTGTTTTTT. It translates to CAWSFMGQGREKLFF. This chain connects TRBV30 to TRBJ1-4; 9 positions agree with TRBD1. V gave up 2 bases and J gave up 7 bases; unmatched junction bases: 8. This CDR3 has 15 residues. Per the germline V gene, CDR1 is GTSNPN and CDR2 is SVGIG (reference sequence).

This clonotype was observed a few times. The CDR3 region has the DNA TGTGCCAGCAGCCCGAAGGGACAGGGAAGCTCTGGAAACACCATATATTTT. It codes for CASSPKGQGSSGNTIYF. This chain uses TRBV5-4 with TRBJ1-3; TRBD1 matches at 9 bases. There are 17 residues in the CDR3. V lost 4 bases, J lost 0 bases, and 8 bases stayed unmatched. From germline, CDR1 is SGHNT and CDR2 YYREEE (reference sequence).

CDR3 in amino acids: CASSLYELGYDGYTF. In DNA, the CDR3 is TGTGCCAGCAGCTTGTATGAATTAGGGTACGATGGCTACACCTTC. The chain is built from TRBV5-4 and TRBJ1-2; D remains ambiguous. The CDR3 totals 15 residues. CDR1 and CDR2 from the germline V gene are SGHNT and YYREEE (reference sequence). Trimming shortened V by 1 base and J by 6 bases, and 16 bases separated the two germline ends.

For the CDR3, the DNA is TGTGCCAGCAGCGTTGGGCTCTGGGTCGATGAGCAGTTCTTC. The encoded protein is CASSVGLWVDEQFF. The chain employs TRBV9 and TRBJ2-1; no reliable D call. The germline V gene encodes CDR1 SGDLS and CDR2 YYNGEE. V lost 2 bases, J lost 8 bases, and 14 bases lay in between. The CDR3 covers 14 residues.

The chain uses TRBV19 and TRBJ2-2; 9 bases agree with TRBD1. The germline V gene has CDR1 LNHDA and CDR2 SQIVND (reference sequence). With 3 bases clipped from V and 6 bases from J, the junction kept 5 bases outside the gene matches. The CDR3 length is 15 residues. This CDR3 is CASSITGGLAGELFF. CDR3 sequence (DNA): TGTGCCAGTAGTATTACAGGGGGCTTAGCCGGGGAGCTGTTTTTT.

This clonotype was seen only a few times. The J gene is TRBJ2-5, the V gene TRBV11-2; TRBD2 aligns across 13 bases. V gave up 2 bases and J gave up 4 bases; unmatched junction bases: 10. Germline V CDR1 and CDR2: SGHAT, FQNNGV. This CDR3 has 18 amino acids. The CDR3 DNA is TGTGCCAGCAGCTTAAATTCCTTCGGACTAGCGGGAGTAGAGACCCAGTACTTC. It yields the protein CASSLNSFGLAGVETQYF. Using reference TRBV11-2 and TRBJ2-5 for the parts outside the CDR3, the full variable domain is EAGVAQSPRYKIIEKRQSVAFWCNPISGHATLYWYQQILGQGPKLLIQFQNNGVVDDSQLPKDRFSAERLKGVDSTLKIQPAKLEDSAVYLCASSLNSFGLAGVETQYFGPGTRLLVL.

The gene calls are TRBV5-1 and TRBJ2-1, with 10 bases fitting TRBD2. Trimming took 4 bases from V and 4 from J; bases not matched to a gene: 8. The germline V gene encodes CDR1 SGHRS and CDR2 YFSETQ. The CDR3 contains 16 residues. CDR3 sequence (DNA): TGCGCCAGCAGCCCGGAAGCGGGGGGGGTATACAATGAGCAGTTCTTC. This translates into CASSPEAGGVYNEQFF.

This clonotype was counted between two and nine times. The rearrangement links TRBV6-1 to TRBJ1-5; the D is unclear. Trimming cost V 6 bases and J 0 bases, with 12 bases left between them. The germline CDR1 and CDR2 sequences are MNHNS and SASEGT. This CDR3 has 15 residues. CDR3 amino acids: CASRVGLYSNQPQHF. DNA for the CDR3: TGTGCCAGCAGAGTCGGGTTGTATAGCAATCAGCCCCAGCATTTT.

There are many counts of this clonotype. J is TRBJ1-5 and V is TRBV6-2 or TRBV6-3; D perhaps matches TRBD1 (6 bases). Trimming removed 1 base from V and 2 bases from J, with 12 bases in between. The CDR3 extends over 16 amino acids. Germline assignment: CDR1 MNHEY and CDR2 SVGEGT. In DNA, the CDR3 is TGTGCCAGCAGTTACTTCACAGGGACGGGCAATCAGCCCCAGCATTTT. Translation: CASSYFTGTGNQPQHF.

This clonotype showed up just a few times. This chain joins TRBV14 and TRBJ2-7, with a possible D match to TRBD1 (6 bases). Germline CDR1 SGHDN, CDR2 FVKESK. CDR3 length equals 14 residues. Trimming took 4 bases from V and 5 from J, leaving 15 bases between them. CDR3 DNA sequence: TGTGCCAGCAGCCCTAGGGGGTTATCCGACGAGCAGTACTTC. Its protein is CASSPRGLSDEQYF. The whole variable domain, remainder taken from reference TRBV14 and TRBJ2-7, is EAGVTQFPSHSVIEKGQTVTLRCDPISGHDNLYWYRRVMGKEIKFLLHFVKESKQDESGMPNNRFLAERTGGTYSTLKVQPAELEDSGVYFCASSPRGLSDEQYFGPGTRLTVT.

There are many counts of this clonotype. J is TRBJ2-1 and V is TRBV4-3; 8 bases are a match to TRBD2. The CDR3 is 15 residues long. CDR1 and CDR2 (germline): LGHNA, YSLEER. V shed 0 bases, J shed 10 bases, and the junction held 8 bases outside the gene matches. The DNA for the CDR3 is TGCGCCAGCAGCCAAGAACTCAGCGGGAGACACGAGCAGTTCTTC. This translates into CASSQELSGRHEQFF.

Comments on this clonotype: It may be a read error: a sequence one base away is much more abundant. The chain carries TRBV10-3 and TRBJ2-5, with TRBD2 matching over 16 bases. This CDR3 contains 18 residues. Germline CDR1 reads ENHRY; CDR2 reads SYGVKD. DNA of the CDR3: TGTGCCATCAGTGAGTCCGGGACTAGCGGGAGGGCCCGGGAGACCCAGTGCTTC. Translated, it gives CAISESGTSGRARETQCF.

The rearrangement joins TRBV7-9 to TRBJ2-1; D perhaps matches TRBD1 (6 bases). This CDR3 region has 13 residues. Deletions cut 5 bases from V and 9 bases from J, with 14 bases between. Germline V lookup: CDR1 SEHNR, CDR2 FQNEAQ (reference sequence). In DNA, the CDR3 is TGTGCCAGCAGCCCAGGGGTCGGCGTTGAGCAGTTCTTC. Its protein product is CASSPGVGVEQFF. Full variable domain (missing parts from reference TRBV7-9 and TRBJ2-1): DTGVSQNPRHKITKRGQNVTFRCDPISEHNRLYWYRQTLGQGPEFLTYFQNEAQLEKSRLLSDRFSAERPKGSFSTLEIQRTEQGDSAMYLCASSPGVGVEQFFGPGTRLTVL.

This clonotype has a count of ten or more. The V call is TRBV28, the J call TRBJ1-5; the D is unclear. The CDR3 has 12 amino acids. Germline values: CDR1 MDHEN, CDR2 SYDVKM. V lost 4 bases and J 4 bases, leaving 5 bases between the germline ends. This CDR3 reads CASSSTNQPQHF. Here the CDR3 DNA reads TGTGCCAGCAGTTCGACAAATCAGCCCCAGCATTTT.